Presented here are 29 T cell receptor beta chains from one specimen sequenced in a study of blood T cell repertoires in COVID-19. Only in-frame clones appear in the TCRdb table, and some are missing; sequencing was by immunoSEQ multiplex PCR. Of about 200,000 clones in the sample, approximately 84% were seen once. The sequenced sample consisted of peripheral blood. Every receptor here comes from a man aged 50-60 years with acute or convalescent COVID-19.

The chain carries TRBV10-2 and TRBJ1-2; no reliable D call. The germline CDR1 and CDR2 sequences are WSHSY and SAAADI. The CDR3 is 13 amino acids. V was cut by 2 bases and J by 8 bases, with 12 bases left in between. CDR3 sequence (DNA): TGCGCCAGCAGTGAGGGGAGTGGGAAGGGCTACACCTTC. It specifies CASSEGSGKGYTF.

The genes are TRBV19 and TRBJ1-1; a possible D gene is TRBD1 (5 bases). The CDR3 sequence is 13 residues long. Germline CDR1 LNHDA, CDR2 SQIVND (reference sequence). V was shortened by 5 bases and J by 4 bases, with 11 bases between the two germline ends. The CDR3 coding sequence is TGTGCCAGTAGTTCCACAGGTCTCACTGAAGCTTTCTTT. Protein product: CASSSTGLTEAFF.

The J gene is TRBJ1-1, the V gene TRBV2; 10 nucleotides match TRBD1. The V segment lost 8 bases and the J segment 0 bases; nucleotides outside the gene matches: 0. CDR1 and CDR2 from the germline V gene are SNHLY and FYNNEI. The CDR3 loop spans 13 amino acids. CDR3 sequence: CASGTGVNTEAFF. The CDR3, as DNA: TGTGCCAGCGGGACAGGGGTGAACACTGAAGCTTTCTTT.

This rearrangement joins TRBV4-1 to TRBJ2-1, with 7 bases identical to TRBD2. J was trimmed by 8 bases and V by 0 bases; bases with no gene match: 7. There are 15 residues in the CDR3. CDR1 is MGHRA, CDR2 YSYEKL, per germline. In DNA, the CDR3 is TGCGCCAGCAGCCAAGACCCGTGGGGGGGGGATGAGCAGTTCTTC. It is translated as CASSQDPWGGDEQFF.

This clone has only one observation. The chain is built from TRBV5-4 and TRBJ1-1; 9 bases match TRBD1. After removal of 4 bases from V and 0 bases from J, the junction contained 10 bases not matched to a gene. The CDR3 is 17 residues long. Germline CDR1 is SGHNT and CDR2 is YYREEE (reference sequence). The CDR3 protein is CASSLPDRGAMNTEAFF. In nucleotides, the CDR3 is TGTGCCAGCAGCCTACCTGACAGGGGGGCTATGAACACTGAAGCTTTCTTT.

The gene calls are TRBV18 and TRBJ2-3; 7 bases align to TRBD2. The CDR3 runs to 18 residues. Trimming took 2 bases from V and 2 from J; bases not matched to a gene: 13. Germline V gene data show CDR1 as KGHSH and CDR2 as LQKENI. In DNA, the CDR3 is TGTGCCAGCTCACCAGCATGGACTAGGAGCGAGTTCACAGATACGCAGTATTTT. Protein sequence: CASSPAWTRSEFTDTQYF.

The chain links TRBV7-6 to TRBJ1-2, with TRBD1 identical over 8 bases. CDR1 is SGHVS, CDR2 FNYEAQ, per germline. The CDR3 contains 18 residues. The junction had 15 bases not matched to a gene; V was cut back by 3 bases and J by 3 bases. The CDR3 DNA sequence: TGTGCCAGCAGCTTCTCACCACGTACCAGACAGGGGTACTATGGCTACACCTTC. Its translation: CASSFSPRTRQGYYGYTF. The full variable domain, its missing parts supplied by reference TRBV7-6 and TRBJ1-2, is GAGVSQSPRYKVTKRGQDVALRCDPISGHVSLYWYRQALGQGPEFLTYFNYEAQQDKSGLPNDRFSAERPEGSISTLTIQRTEQRDSAMYRCASSFSPRTRQGYYGYTFGSGTRLTVV.

J is TRBJ1-6 and V is TRBV11-2; no reliable D call. The germline CDR1 and CDR2 sequences are SGHAT and FQNNGV. V gave up 0 bases and J gave up 6 bases, with 9 bases separating them. The CDR3 consists of 15 residues. CDR3 protein: CASSLDRRINSPLHF. The CDR3 bases are TGTGCCAGCAGCTTAGATCGGCGGATTAATTCACCCCTCCACTTT.

This clone was seen more than once but under ten times. The V call is TRBV7-9, the J call TRBJ1-1; D might be TRBD1 (5 bases). The CDR3 covers 11 residues. V was trimmed by 3 bases and J by 10 bases, leaving 9 bases between them. From germline, CDR1 is SEHNR and CDR2 FQNEAQ (reference sequence). CDR3 region: CASSLQGRAFF. The CDR3 nucleotides are TGTGCCAGCAGCTTGCAGGGTCGAGCTTTCTTT.

This clone is a singleton in its sample. V is TRBV27 and J is TRBJ1-3; possible D gene TRBD1, 6 bases. The CDR3 extends over 16 amino acids. V was cut by 6 bases and J by 4 bases, with 19 bases left in between. Germline V gene lookup returns CDR1 MNHEY and CDR2 SMNVEV (reference sequence). CDR3: CASSQGRRGAGNTIYF. CDR3 in DNA: TGTGCCAGCAGCCAAGGCCGCAGGGGCGCGGGAAACACCATATATTTT.

The chain is built from TRBV5-1 and TRBJ2-3; D is possibly TRBD1 (7 bases). This CDR3 comprises 14 residues. V lost 6 bases to trimming and J lost 5 bases, with 16 bases between them. The germline gives CDR1 SGHRS, CDR2 YFSETQ. The CDR3 sequence: CASKGGGGRDTQYF. The CDR3 DNA is TGCGCCAGCAAAGGTGGAGGGGGCAGAGATACGCAGTATTTT.

The genes are TRBV7-3 and TRBJ2-3; possibly TRBD1 for D (5 bases). The CDR3 runs to 15 residues. Trimming removed 2 bases from V and 2 bases from J, with 11 bases in between. Germline V gene data show CDR1 as SGHTA and CDR2 as FQGTGA. Written as DNA, the CDR3 is TGTGCCAGCAGCTTATGGGTGGGGCCCACAGATACGCAGTATTTT. Amino acids: CASSLWVGPTDTQYF.

The chain recombines TRBV18 with TRBJ1-1; 7 positions agree with TRBD1. Germline V lookup: CDR1 KGHSH, CDR2 LQKENI. The CDR3 extends over 14 amino acids. The V segment lost 6 bases and the J segment 3 bases; nucleotides outside the gene matches: 7. The CDR3 protein is CASSLGGFYTEAFF. The CDR3 DNA reads as TGTGCCAGCTCTTTAGGGGGCTTCTACACTGAAGCTTTCTTT. The variable domain in full, with the rest retrieved from reference TRBV18 and TRBJ1-1, is NAGVMQNPRHLVRRRGQEARLRCSPMKGHSHVYWYRQLPEEGLKFMVYLQKENIIDESGMPKERFSAEFPKEGPSILRIQQVVRGDSAAYFCASSLGGFYTEAFFGQGTRLTVV.

CDR3 DNA: TGTGCCAGCAGTCCTGCGGGGTTAGCCAAAAACATTCAGTACTTC. Translated, it gives CASSPAGLAKNIQYF. The chain has TRBV27 and TRBJ2-4, with a weak D call TRBD2 (6 bases). This CDR3 has 15 amino acids. Looked up from germline, CDR1 is MNHEY and CDR2 is SMNVEV (reference sequence). V gave up 5 bases and J gave up 0 bases, with 11 bases separating them.

The CDR3, as DNA: TGTGCCAGCTTCGCGGGGGTACTGGACACTGAAGCTTTCTTT. It encodes CASFAGVLDTEAFF. This chain links TRBV21-1 with TRBJ1-1. TRBV21-1 is given as a pseudogene. The CDR3 covers 14 residues.

The CDR3 sequence: CASSLSGYEQYF. CDR3 nucleotides: TGTGCCAGCAGCTTATCAGGGTACGAGCAGTACTTC. The chain carries TRBV11-3 and TRBJ2-7, with a possible D match to TRBD1 (5 bases). The CDR3 loop spans 12 amino acids. Germline CDR1 is SGHNT and CDR2 is YENEEA. V lost 2 bases and J 4 bases, leaving 6 bases between the germline ends.

This clone was detected a few times. The rearrangement links TRBV6-5 to TRBJ1-2; D is perhaps TRBD1 (6 bases). CDR3 length equals 15 residues. The V end lost 0 bases, the J end lost 8 bases, and 16 bases lay between the germline ends. Germline V gives CDR1 MNHEY, CDR2 SVGAGI. The CDR3 DNA is TGTGCCAGCAGTTACTCGTCCCAGGGGAACGGCGGCTACACCTTC. It codes for CASSYSSQGNGGYTF.

This clone came up once. V and J are TRBV5-8 and TRBJ2-1, with 9 nucleotides matching TRBD2. The CDR3 totals 17 residues. V trimming: 0 bases; J trimming: 2 bases; junction bases outside the gene matches: 6. Germline CDR1 reads SGHTS; CDR2 reads YDEGEE. CDR3 in amino acids: CASSLDGSSGTYNEQFF. In DNA, the CDR3 is TGTGCCAGCAGCTTGGACGGCTCTAGCGGGACCTACAATGAGCAGTTCTTC.

This chain joins TRBV19 and TRBJ1-4; 9 positions match TRBD1. V lost 6 bases to trimming and J lost 8 bases; unmatched junction nucleotides: 10. CDR1 LNHDA and CDR2 SQIVND come from the germline V gene (reference sequence). CDR3 length: 15 amino acids. The CDR3 DNA reads TGTGCCAGTAGGAAACAGGGGGCCCAAGAGGAAAAACTGTTTTTT. It is translated as CASRKQGAQEEKLFF.

This chain links TRBV10-2 with TRBJ1-2; 10 nucleotides agree with TRBD1. CDR3 length equals 15 residues. V shed 3 bases, J shed 4 bases, and the junction held 5 bases outside the gene matches. Germline V lookup: CDR1 WSHSY, CDR2 SAAADI. The CDR3 protein is CASSETRDRGYGYTF. The DNA of the CDR3 is TGCGCCAGCAGTGAAACCCGGGACAGGGGCTATGGCTACACCTTC.

The chain links TRBV5-4 to TRBJ1-4; possible D gene TRBD1, 5 bases. Deletions cut 0 bases from V and 3 bases from J, with 9 bases between. Germline V gene sequence: CDR1 SGHNT, CDR2 YYREEE (reference sequence). CDR3 size: 15 residues. The CDR3 is CASSLGGQANEKLFF. The CDR3 DNA reads TGTGCCAGCAGCTTGGGGGGCCAGGCTAATGAAAAACTGTTTTTT.

The chain is built from TRBV7-9 and TRBJ1-2; 9 bases are a match to TRBD1. Germline V gene data show CDR1 as SEHNR and CDR2 as FQNEAQ (reference sequence). V was clipped by 5 bases and J by 8 bases; unmatched bases: 9. The CDR3 length is 14 residues. This chain's CDR3 is CASSQAGTGSGYTF. The DNA for the CDR3 is TGTGCCAGCAGCCAGGCCGGGACAGGGTCCGGCTACACCTTC.

The V gene is TRBV6-2 or TRBV6-3, the J gene TRBJ2-5; 11 nucleotides agree with TRBD2. CDR1 is MNHEY and CDR2 is SVGEGT in the germline V gene. After removal of 2 bases from V and 5 bases from J, the junction contained 10 bases not matched to a gene. The CDR3 extends over 17 amino acids. The CDR3 DNA sequence: TGTGCCAGCAGTTACGGGATAGCGGGGGGGCCCCGGGAGACCCAGTACTTC. Residues: CASSYGIAGGPRETQYF.

The V and J genes are TRBV3-1 (or the pseudogene TRBV3-2) and TRBJ1-4; D may be TRBD1 (5 bases). CDR3 size: 14 residues. The germline V gene has CDR1 LGHDT and CDR2 YNNKEL (reference sequence). Trimming took 1 base from V and 4 from J, leaving 7 bases between them. The CDR3 region has the DNA TGTGCCAGCAGCCAAGGACAGATTAATGAAAAACTGTTTTTT. It encodes CASSQGQINEKLFF.

The chain is built from TRBV2 and TRBJ1-2; the D is unclear. The CDR3 spans 14 residues. Germline V gene data show CDR1 as SNHLY and CDR2 as FYNNEI. V shed 5 bases and J shed 5 bases, with 15 bases lying between them. CDR3 sequence: CASSLTSDGYGYTF. CDR3 DNA sequence: TGTGCCAGCAGTCTTACCAGCGACGGTTATGGCTACACCTTC.

The V call is TRBV2, the J call TRBJ1-6, with D uncertain. This CDR3 has 13 amino acids. V shed 4 bases and J shed 8 bases, with 9 bases lying between them. The V gene's germline CDR1 is SNHLY and CDR2 FYNNEI. The CDR3 nucleotides are TGTGCCAGCAGTGTACAGTCATATTCACCCCTCCACTTT. It encodes CASSVQSYSPLHF.

The V call is TRBV5-1, the J call TRBJ2-5; 8 nucleotides match TRBD1. With V trimmed by 3 bases and J by 3 bases, 4 bases remained unmatched. Germline assignment: CDR1 SGHRS and CDR2 YFSETQ. The CDR3 totals 14 residues. Here the CDR3 reads CASSSEQGEETQYF. The CDR3 DNA follows: TGCGCCAGCAGCTCTGAACAGGGGGAAGAGACCCAGTACTTC. Variable domain in full (rest from reference TRBV5-1 and TRBJ2-5): KAGVTQTPRYLIKTRGQQVTLSCSPISGHRSVSWYQQTPGQGLQFLFEYFSETQRNKGNFPGRFSGRQFSNSRSEMNVSTLELGDSALYLCASSSEQGEETQYFGPGTRLLVL.

This clone was found a few times. V and J are TRBV4-2 and TRBJ1-2, with 7 bases fitting TRBD1. The trim removed 1 base at V and 1 base at J, leaving 6 bases unmatched. The CDR3 has 16 residues. From germline, CDR1 is LGHNA and CDR2 YNFKEQ. This chain's CDR3 is CASSQASGQSNYGYTF. The CDR3 coding sequence is TGTGCCAGCAGCCAAGCCTCGGGACAGAGTAACTATGGCTACACCTTC.

The chain recombines TRBV6-2 or TRBV6-3 with TRBJ2-5, with TRBD2 matching 12 bases. The CDR3 covers 16 residues. Germline CDR1 is MNHEY and CDR2 is SVGEGT. The J segment lost 1 base and the V segment lost 5 bases, leaving 5 bases of the junction unmatched. The CDR3 reads CASSLRLAGAQETQYF. The CDR3 region has the DNA TGTGCCAGCAGTCTTCGACTAGCGGGGGCCCAAGAGACCCAGTACTTC.